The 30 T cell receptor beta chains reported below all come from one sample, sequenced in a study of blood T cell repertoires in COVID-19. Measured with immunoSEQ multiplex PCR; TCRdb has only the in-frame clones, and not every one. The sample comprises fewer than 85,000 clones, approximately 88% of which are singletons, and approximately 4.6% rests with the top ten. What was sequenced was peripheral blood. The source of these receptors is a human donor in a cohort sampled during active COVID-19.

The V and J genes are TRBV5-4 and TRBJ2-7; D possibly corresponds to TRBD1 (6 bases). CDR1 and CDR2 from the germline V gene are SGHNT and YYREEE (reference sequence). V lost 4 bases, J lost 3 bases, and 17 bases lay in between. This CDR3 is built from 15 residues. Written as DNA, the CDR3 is TGTGCCAGCAGCAGAACCGGGACACCAGACTACGAGCAGTACTTC. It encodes CASSRTGTPDYEQYF.

The CDR3 bases are TGTGCCACTAAGGTCCCCAGGGCAGATACGCAGTATTTT. Amino acid sequence: CATKVPRADTQYF. J is TRBJ2-3 and V is TRBV19, with a tentative D call TRBD1 (5 bases). Between the trimmed V and J ends, which lost 10 bases and 4 bases, there was a span of 15 bases. This CDR3 region has 13 residues. The V gene's germline CDR1 is LNHDA and CDR2 SQIVND (reference sequence).

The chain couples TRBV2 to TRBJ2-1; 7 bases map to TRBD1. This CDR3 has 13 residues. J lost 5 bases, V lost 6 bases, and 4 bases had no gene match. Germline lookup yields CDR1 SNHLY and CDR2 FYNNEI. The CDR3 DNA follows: TGTGCCAGCAGGCCCGGACAGGACAATGAGCAGTTCTTC. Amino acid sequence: CASRPGQDNEQFF.

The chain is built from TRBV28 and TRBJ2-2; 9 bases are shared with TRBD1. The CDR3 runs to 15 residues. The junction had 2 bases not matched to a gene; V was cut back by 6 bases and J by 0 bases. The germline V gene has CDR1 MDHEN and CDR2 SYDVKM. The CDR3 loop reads CASSRDRANTGELFF. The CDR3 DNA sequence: TGTGCCAGCAGCCGGGACAGGGCGAACACCGGGGAGCTGTTTTTT.

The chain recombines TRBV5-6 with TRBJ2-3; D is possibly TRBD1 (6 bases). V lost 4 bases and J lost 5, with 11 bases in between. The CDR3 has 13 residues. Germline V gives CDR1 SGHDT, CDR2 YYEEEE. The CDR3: CASSMQGIDTQYF. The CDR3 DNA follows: TGTGCCAGCAGCATGCAGGGGATAGATACGCAGTATTTT. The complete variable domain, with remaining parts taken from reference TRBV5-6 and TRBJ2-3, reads DAGVTQSPTHLIKTRGQQVTLRCSPKSGHDTVSWYQQALGQGPQFIFQYYEEEERQRGNFPDRFSGHQFPNYSSELNVNALLLGDSALYLCASSMQGIDTQYFGPGTRLTVL.

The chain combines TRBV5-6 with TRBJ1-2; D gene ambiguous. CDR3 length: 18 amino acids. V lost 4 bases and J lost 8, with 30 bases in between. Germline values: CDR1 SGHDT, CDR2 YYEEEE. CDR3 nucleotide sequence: TGTGCCAGCAGCCACAAAAGCGGCGGCAGACCACCCCTGGAGGGCTACACCTTC. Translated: CASSHKSGGRPPLEGYTF.

CDR3 loop: CASSGGQGGTYNSPLHF. Written as DNA, the CDR3 is TGCGCCAGCAGCGGGGGACAGGGGGGTACCTATAATTCACCCCTCCACTTT. The gene calls are TRBV5-1 and TRBJ1-6; 11 bases agree with TRBD1. The ends lost 4 bases at V and 2 bases at J; junction bases unmatched: 5. Germline V gene lookup returns CDR1 SGHRS and CDR2 YFSETQ. The CDR3 extends over 17 amino acids.

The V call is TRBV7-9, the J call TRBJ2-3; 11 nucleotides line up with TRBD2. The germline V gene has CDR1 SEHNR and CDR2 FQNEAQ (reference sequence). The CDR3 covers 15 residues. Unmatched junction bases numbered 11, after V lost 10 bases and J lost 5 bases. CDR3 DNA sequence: TGTGCCACAGAAATGGGACTAGCGGAGAAAGATACGCAGTATTTT. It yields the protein CATEMGLAEKDTQYF.

CDR3: CASSRGGGNTGELFF. In DNA, the CDR3 is TGTGCCAGCAGTAGGGGCGGGGGGAACACCGGGGAGCTGTTTTTT. The chain has TRBV6-5 and TRBJ2-2; 7 positions match TRBD2. The CDR3 is 15 amino acids. V dropped 5 bases and J dropped 1; count of bases not matched to a gene: 4. Germline CDR1 is MNHEY and CDR2 is SVGAGI.

CDR3 protein: CASSQLSHSSYNEQFF. The CDR3 DNA sequence: TGCGCCAGCAGCCAATTATCCCATAGCTCCTACAATGAGCAGTTCTTC. The rearrangement uses TRBV4-3 and TRBJ2-1; D not resolved. V was shortened by 2 bases and J by 0 bases, with 11 bases between the two germline ends. This CDR3 is built from 16 residues. CDR1 is LGHNA and CDR2 is YSLEER in the germline V gene.

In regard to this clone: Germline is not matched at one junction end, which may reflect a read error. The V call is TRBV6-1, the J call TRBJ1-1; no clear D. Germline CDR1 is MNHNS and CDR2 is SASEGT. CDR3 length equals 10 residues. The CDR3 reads CASSEALSVF. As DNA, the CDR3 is TGTGCCAGCAGTGAAGCACTCTCGGTCTTT.

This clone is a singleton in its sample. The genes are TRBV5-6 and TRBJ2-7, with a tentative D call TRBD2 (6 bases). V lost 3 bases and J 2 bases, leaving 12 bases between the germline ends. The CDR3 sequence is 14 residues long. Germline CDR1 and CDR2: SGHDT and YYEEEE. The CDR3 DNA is TGTGCCAGCAGCTCGCTTAGCGGTACCTACGAGCAGTACTTC. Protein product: CASSSLSGTYEQYF.

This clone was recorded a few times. The CDR3 loop is CASSSGQLTGELFF. The CDR3 DNA is TGCGCCAGCAGTTCGGGACAACTCACCGGGGAGCTGTTTTTT. V usage is TRBV5-1 and J usage is TRBJ2-2, with D tentatively TRBD1 (6 bases). The germline gives CDR1 SGHRS, CDR2 YFSETQ. The CDR3 extends over 14 amino acids. V lost 5 bases, J lost 4 bases, and 12 bases lay in between.

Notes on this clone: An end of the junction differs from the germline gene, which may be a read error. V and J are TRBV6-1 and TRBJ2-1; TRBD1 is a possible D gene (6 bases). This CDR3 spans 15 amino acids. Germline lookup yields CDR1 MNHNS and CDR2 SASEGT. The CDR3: CASSEAGAFRGPSLF. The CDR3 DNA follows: TGTGCCAGCAGTGAAGCGGGGGCTTTCCGGGGCCCCAGCCTCTTC.

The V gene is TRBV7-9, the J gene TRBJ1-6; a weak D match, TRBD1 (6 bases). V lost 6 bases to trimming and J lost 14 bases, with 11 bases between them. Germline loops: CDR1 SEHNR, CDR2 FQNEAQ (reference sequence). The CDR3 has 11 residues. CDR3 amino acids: CASSPEGALHF. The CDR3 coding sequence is TGTGCCAGCAGTCCCGAGGGGGCCCTCCACTTT.

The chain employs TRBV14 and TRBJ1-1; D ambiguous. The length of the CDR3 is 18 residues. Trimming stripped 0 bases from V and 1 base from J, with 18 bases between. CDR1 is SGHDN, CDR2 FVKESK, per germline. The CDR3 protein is CASSQDPLQTLRNTEAFF. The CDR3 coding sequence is TGTGCCAGCAGCCAAGATCCGCTACAGACACTTAGGAACACTGAAGCTTTCTTT.

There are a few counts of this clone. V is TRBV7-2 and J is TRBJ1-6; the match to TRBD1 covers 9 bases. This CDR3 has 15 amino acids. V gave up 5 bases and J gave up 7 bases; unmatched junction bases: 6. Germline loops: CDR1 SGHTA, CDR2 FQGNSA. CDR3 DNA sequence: TGTGCCAGCAGCGTACAGGGGGCCGGGAATTCACCCCTCCACTTT. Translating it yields CASSVQGAGNSPLHF. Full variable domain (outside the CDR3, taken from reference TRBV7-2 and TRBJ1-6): GAGVSQSPSNKVTEKGKDVELRCDPISGHTALYWYRQSLGQGLEFLIYFQGNSAPDKSGLPSDRFSAERTGGSVSTLTIQRTQQEDSAVYLCASSVQGAGNSPLHFGNGTRLTVT.

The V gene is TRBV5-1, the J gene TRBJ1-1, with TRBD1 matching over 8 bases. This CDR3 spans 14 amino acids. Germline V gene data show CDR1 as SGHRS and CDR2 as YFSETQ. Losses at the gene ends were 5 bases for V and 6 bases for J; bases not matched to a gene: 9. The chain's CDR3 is CASRPDRVKPEAFF. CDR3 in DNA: TGCGCCAGCAGACCGGACAGGGTCAAACCTGAAGCTTTCTTT.

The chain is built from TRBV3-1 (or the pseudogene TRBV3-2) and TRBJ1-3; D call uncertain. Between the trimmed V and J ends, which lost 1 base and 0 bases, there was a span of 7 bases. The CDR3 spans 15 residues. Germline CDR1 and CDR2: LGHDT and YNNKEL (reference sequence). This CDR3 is CASSQGLVSGNTIYF. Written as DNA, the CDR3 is TGTGCCAGCAGCCAAGGGCTTGTCTCTGGAAACACCATATATTTT.

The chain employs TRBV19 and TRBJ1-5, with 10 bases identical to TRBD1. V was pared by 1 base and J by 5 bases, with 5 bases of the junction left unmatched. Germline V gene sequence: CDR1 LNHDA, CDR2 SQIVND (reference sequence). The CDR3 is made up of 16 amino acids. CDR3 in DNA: TGTGCCAGTAGTATAGGGGCGGGACAGGGGCATCAGCCCCAGCATTTT. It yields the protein CASSIGAGQGHQPQHF. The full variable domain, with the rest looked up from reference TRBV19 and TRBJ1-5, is DGGITQSPKYLFRKEGQNVTLSCEQNLNHDAMYWYRQDPGQGLRLIYYSQIVNDFQKGDIAEGYSVSREKKESFPLTVTSAQKNPTAFYLCASSIGAGQGHQPQHFGDGTRLSIL.

The chain's CDR3 is CASSQMGRDNSPLHF. The CDR3 nucleotides read TGTGCCAGCAGCCAAATGGGCAGGGATAATTCACCCCTCCACTTT. The chain carries TRBV5-6 and TRBJ1-6, with D maybe TRBD1 (5 bases). Germline V gene lookup returns CDR1 SGHDT and CDR2 YYEEEE. The CDR3 totals 15 residues. V lost 4 bases, J lost 5 bases, and 13 bases lay in between.

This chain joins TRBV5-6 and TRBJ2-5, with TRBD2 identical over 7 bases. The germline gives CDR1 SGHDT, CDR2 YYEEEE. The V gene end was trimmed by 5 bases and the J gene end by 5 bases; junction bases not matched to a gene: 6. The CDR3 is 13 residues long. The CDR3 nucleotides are TGTGCCAGCAGTCTGGGGGGGTCCGAGACCCAGTACTTC. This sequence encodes CASSLGGSETQYF.

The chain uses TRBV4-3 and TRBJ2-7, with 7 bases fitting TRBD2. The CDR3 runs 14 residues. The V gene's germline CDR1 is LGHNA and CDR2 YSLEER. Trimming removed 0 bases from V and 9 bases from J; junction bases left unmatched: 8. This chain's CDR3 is CASSQEGRLAGQYF. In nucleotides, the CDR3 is TGCGCCAGCAGCCAAGAAGGCCGACTAGCAGGGCAGTACTTC.

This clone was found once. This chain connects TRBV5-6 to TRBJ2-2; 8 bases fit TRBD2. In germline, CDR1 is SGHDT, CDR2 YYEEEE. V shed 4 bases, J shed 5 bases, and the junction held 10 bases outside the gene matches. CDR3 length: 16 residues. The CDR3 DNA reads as TGTGCCAGCAGCCCCGTCGGGGGGGCAGGGACCGGGGAGCTGTTTTTT. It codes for CASSPVGGAGTGELFF. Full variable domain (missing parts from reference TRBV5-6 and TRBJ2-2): DAGVTQSPTHLIKTRGQQVTLRCSPKSGHDTVSWYQQALGQGPQFIFQYYEEEERQRGNFPDRFSGHQFPNYSSELNVNALLLGDSALYLCASSPVGGAGTGELFFGEGSRLTVL.

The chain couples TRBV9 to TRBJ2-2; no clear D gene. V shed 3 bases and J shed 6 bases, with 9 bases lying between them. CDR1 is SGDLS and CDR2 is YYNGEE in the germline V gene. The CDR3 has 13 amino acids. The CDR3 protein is CASSALSAGELFF. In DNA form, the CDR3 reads TGTGCCAGCAGCGCCCTCTCGGCCGGGGAGCTGTTTTTT.

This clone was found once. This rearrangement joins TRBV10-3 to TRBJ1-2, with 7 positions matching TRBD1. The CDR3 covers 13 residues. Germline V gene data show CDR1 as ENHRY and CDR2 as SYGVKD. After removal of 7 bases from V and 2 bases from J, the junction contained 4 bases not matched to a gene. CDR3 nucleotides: TGTGCCATCACGGCAGGGGGAAACTATGGCTACACCTTC. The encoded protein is CAITAGGNYGYTF.

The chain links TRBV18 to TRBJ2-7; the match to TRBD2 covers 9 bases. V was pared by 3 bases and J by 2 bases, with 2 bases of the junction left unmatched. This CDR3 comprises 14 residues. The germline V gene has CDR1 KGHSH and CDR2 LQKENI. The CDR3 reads CASSPQREAYEQYF. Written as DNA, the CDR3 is TGTGCCAGCTCACCCCAGCGGGAGGCCTACGAGCAGTACTTC.

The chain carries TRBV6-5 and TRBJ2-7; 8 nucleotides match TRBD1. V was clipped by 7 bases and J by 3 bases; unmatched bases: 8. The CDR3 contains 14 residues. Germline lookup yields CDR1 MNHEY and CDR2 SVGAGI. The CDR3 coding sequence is TGTGCCAGCACCTCCCGGGACAGGATCTACGAGCAGTACTTC. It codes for CASTSRDRIYEQYF.

CDR3 loop: CATSSHTSGANVLTF. The CDR3 nucleotides read TGTGCCACCAGCTCCCACACCTCTGGGGCCAACGTCCTGACTTTC. The chain is built from TRBV15 and TRBJ2-6, with D hard to call. Germline CDR1 reads LNHNV; CDR2 reads YYDKDF (reference sequence). CDR3 size: 15 residues. Trimming took off 5 bases at V and 0 bases at J, with 8 bases between the two ends.

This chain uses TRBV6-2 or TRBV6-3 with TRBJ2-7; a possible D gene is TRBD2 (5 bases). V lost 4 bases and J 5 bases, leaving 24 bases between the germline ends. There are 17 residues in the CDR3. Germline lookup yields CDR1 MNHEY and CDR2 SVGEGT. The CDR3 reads CASSLPHSEPLGDEQYF. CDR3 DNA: TGTGCCAGCAGTTTACCCCACTCGGAGCCGCTGGGAGACGAGCAGTACTTC.